This TCR beta chain stems from a study of shared clonotypes between healthy human individuals. Here immunoSEQ multiplex PCR was the method, and the copy in TCRdb shows in-frame clones only, minus some. The sample comprises fewer than 1 million clones, about 96% of which are singletons, and about 0.25% rests with the top ten. General study findings and limits: Several donors held about 4.5% of naive CD4 clonotypes in common. Large sequencing depth failed to make sorted-subset sequencing complete, rarefaction showed.

Naive CD8 cells lacked CD45RO, underwent positive selection for CCR7 and left out terminally differentiated effector memory CD45RA+ cells. About this clone: Its antigen is undetermined.

There are 15 residues in the CDR3. Trimming took 3 bases from V and 3 from J, leaving 15 bases between them. Per germline, CDR1 MDHEN and CDR2 SYDVKM. The TCR originated in a man aged 25-45 years in good health. Sequenced input: naive CD8+ T cells sorted from blood. The chain links TRBV28 to TRBJ2-7; possible D gene TRBD1, 6 bases. CDR3 amino acids: CASSFRGPMDYEQYF. The DNA for the CDR3 is TGTGCCAGCAGTTTCAGGGGCCCCATGGACTACGAGCAGTACTTC.